One sample yielded the 8 T cell receptor beta chains listed below, sequenced in a study of cytomegalovirus exposure and HLA in healthy donors. In the PCR, 60 Vbeta and 13 Jbeta primers were used. Clones were read by immunoSEQ multiplex PCR, and TCRdb kept only the in-frame ones, dropping some. The profile shows approximately 170,000 clones, around 74% of them singletons. The sequencing input was PBMCs. The source is a female donor in good health and CMV-seronegative.

This sequence joins TRBV19 and TRBJ1-2; 7 bases agree with TRBD1. This CDR3 has 14 amino acids. Germline V gives CDR1 LNHDA, CDR2 SQIVND (reference sequence). J lost 2 bases, V lost 3 bases, and 3 bases had no gene match. CDR3 region: CASSIGTANYGYTF. CDR3 DNA: TGTGCCAGTAGTATCGGGACAGCCAACTATGGCTACACCTTC.

The chain carries TRBV5-4 and TRBJ2-1, with 8 bases aligning to TRBD2. The CDR3 contains 15 residues. V shed 3 bases, J shed 9 bases, and the junction held 11 bases outside the gene matches. Germline V lookup: CDR1 SGHNT, CDR2 YYREEE (reference sequence). CDR3 residues: CASSSGTRGKGEQFF. Written as DNA, the CDR3 is TGTGCCAGCAGCTCCGGGACTAGGGGGAAGGGTGAGCAGTTCTTC.

J is TRBJ2-1 and V is TRBV5-1; the D is unclear. V was cut by 1 base and J by 3 bases, with 5 bases left in between. The CDR3 contains 13 residues. Germline V gene lookup returns CDR1 SGHRS and CDR2 YFSETQ. CDR3 region: CASSLSSYNEQFF. In DNA, the CDR3 is TGCGCCAGCAGCTTGTCCAGCTACAATGAGCAGTTCTTC.

This chain links TRBV7-9 with TRBJ2-1; 8 positions match TRBD2. Germline values: CDR1 SEHNR, CDR2 FQNEAQ (reference sequence). The CDR3 covers 15 residues. Losses at the gene ends were 5 bases for V and 7 bases for J; bases not matched to a gene: 10. CDR3 in DNA: TGTGCCAGCAGCAAACCGGGACTAGGGGGGAATGAGCAGTTCTTC. Its translation is CASSKPGLGGNEQFF.

The V gene is TRBV5-4, the J gene TRBJ2-1; 7 bases align to TRBD2. This CDR3 region has 16 residues. Trimming at V came to 1 base and at J to 0 bases, leaving 4 bases not matched to a gene. Germline CDR1 is SGHNT and CDR2 is YYREEE (reference sequence). The CDR3 loop reads CASSLKGGSSYNEQFF. As DNA, the CDR3 is TGTGCCAGCAGCTTGAAGGGCGGGAGCTCCTACAATGAGCAGTTCTTC.

The chain carries TRBV19 and TRBJ1-4; no clear D gene. With 5 bases removed from V and 0 bases from J, the gap between germline ends came to 13 bases. This CDR3 has 16 amino acids. CDR1 and CDR2 from the germline V gene are LNHDA and SQIVND (reference sequence). The CDR3, as DNA: TGTGCCAGTAGTGAATTGGGGAGGACAACTAATGAAAAACTGTTTTTT. Translation gives CASSELGRTTNEKLFF.

This clone occurred once. This chain links TRBV5-1 with TRBJ2-3; TRBD1 aligns across 10 bases. The CDR3 sequence is 15 residues long. Germline loops: CDR1 SGHRS, CDR2 YFSETQ. J gave up 3 bases and V 4 bases, and 5 bases lay outside the gene matches. CDR3 sequence (DNA): TGCGCCAGCAGCCTCGACAGGGGGCGTACAGATACGCAGTATTTT. Protein: CASSLDRGRTDTQYF.

The rearrangement links TRBV7-9 to TRBJ1-3; D might be TRBD1 (6 bases). The ends were cut back, 9 bases at V and 0 bases at J, with 9 bases in the middle. CDR1 is SEHNR and CDR2 is FQNEAQ in the germline V gene (reference sequence). CDR3 length: 13 amino acids. CDR3: CASGQSSGNTIYF. CDR3 bases: TGTGCCAGTGGACAGAGCTCTGGAAACACCATATATTTT.